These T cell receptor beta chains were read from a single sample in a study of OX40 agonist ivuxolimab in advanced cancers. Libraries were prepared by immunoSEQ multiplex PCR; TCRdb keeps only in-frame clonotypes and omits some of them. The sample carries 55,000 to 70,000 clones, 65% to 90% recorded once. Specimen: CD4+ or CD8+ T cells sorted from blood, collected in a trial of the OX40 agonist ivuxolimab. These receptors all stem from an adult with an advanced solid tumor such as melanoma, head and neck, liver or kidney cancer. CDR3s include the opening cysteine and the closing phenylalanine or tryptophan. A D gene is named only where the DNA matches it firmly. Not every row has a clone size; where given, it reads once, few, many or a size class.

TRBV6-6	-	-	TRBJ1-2	CASSYRDYGYTF	TGTGCCAGCAGTTACAGGGACTATGGCTACACCTTC
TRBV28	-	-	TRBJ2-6	CASSIRERSGANVLTF	TGTGCCAGCAGTATCAGAGAAAGGTCTGGGGCCAACGTCCTGACTTTC
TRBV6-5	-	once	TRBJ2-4	CASSFRQARAKNIQYF	TGTGCCAGCAGTTTTCGACAGGCCCGAGCCAAAAACATTCAGTACTTC
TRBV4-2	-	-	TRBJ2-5	CASSQAGGVVGQETQYF	TGTGCCAGCAGCCAAGCCGGCGGGGTTGTGGGGCAAGAGACCCAGTACTTC
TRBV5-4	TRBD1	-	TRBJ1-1	CASSLRGQGLAEAFF	TGTGCCAGCAGCTTGAGGGGACAGGGCCTCGCTGAAGCTTTCTTT
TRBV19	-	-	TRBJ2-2	CASTRPGANTGELFF	TGTGCCAGTACCCGACCCGGCGCGAACACCGGGGAGCTGTTTTTT
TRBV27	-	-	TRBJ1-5	CASSFTDNQPQHF	TGTGCCAGCAGTTTTACGGACAATCAGCCCCAGCATTTT
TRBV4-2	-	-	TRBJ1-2	CASSQEGKGHGYTF	TGTGCCAGCAGCCAAGAAGGAAAGGGGCATGGCTACACCTTC
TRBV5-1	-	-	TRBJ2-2	CASSAANTGELFF	TGCGCCAGCAGCGCCGCGAACACCGGGGAGCTGTTTTTT
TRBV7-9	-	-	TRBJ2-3	CASSRPPDTDTQYF	TGTGCCAGCAGCCGTCCACCAGACACAGATACGCAGTATTTT
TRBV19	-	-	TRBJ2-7	CASSTGPIPYEQYF	TGTGCCAGTAGTACTGGGCCGATCCCCTACGAGCAGTACTTC
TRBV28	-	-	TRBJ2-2	CASSLRVPGELFF	TGTGCCAGCAGTTTACGGGTCCCCGGGGAGCTGTTTTTT
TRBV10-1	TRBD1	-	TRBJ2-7	CASTPGQGSYEQYF	TGCGCCAGCACTCCGGGACAGGGTAGTTACGAGCAGTACTTC
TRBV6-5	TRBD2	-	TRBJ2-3	CASSYIGGATDTQYF	TGTGCCAGCAGTTACATCGGGGGGGCCACAGATACGCAGTATTTT
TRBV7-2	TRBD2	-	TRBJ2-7	CASSRLLAGGVYEQYF	TGTGCCAGCAGCCGACTGTTAGCGGGGGGAGTCTACGAGCAGTACTTC
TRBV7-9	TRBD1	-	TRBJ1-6	CASSRTGGSPLHF	TGTGCCAGCAGCCGTACAGGGGGGTCACCCCTCCACTTT
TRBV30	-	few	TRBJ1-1	CAWNRGRVVGTEAFF	TGTGCCTGGAATCGTGGGCGGGTGGTGGGCACTGAAGCTTTCTTT
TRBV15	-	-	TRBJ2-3	CATSPSYTDTQYF	TGTGCCACCAGCCCATCCTACACAGATACGCAGTATTTT
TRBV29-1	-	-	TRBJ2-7	CSVDGPPPSYEQYF	TGCAGCGTTGATGGTCCCCCCCCCTCCTACGAGCAGTACTTC
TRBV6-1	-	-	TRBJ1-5	CASSGGTNQPQHF	TGTGCCAGCAGTGGAGGGACCAATCAGCCCCAGCATTTT
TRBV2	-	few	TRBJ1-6	CARARDGSPLHF	TGTGCCAGGGCAAGGGACGGTTCACCCCTCCACTTT
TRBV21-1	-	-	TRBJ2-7	CASSTGTVSYEQYF	TGTGCCAGCAGCACCGGGACAGTCTCCTACGAGCAGTACTTC